The clone carrying this T cell receptor (beta chain) was recorded a few times. No antigen is known for it. The germline V gene encodes CDR1 LGHDT and CDR2 YNNKEL (reference sequence). The CDR3 is made up of 14 amino acids. Deletions cut 0 bases from V and 4 bases from J, with 7 bases between. Libraries were prepared by immunoSEQ multiplex PCR; TCRdb keeps only in-frame clonotypes and omits some of them. The sample consists of 95,000 to 150,000 clones, around nine tenths of them appearing once. This entry is derived from a study of T cell responses to AZD1222 COVID-19 vaccine. Study-level information: Second-dose groups at about 4 or about 12 weeks were pooled. Whole-study findings and limits: Spike-specific TCR breadth and depth rose after two AZD1222 doses.

The sequenced sample was peripheral blood, obtained on day 0 of AZD1222 vaccination. The chain is built from TRBV3-1 (or the pseudogene TRBV3-2) and TRBJ1-5; D uncertain. This receptor was taken from an adult in good health. The CDR3 bases are TGTGCCAGCAGCCAAGATAAGGGTAATCAGCCCCAGCATTTT. It yields the protein CASSQDKGNQPQHF.